The 13 T cell receptor beta chains below all came from one sample that was sequenced in a study of shared clonotypes between healthy human individuals. Assay: immunoSEQ multiplex PCR; the TCRdb copy retains only in-frame clones and omits some. Of roughly 1 million clones detected, around 78% appear once; the ten largest clones hold under 0.65%. Sequences were obtained from memory CD4+ T cells from PBMCs. Subset meaning: CD45RA-negative fraction. All receptors come from a man in his late teens or twenties in good health. Some clones in this sample may be carry-over from other donors' samples.

As concerns this clone: Other nucleotide sequences from this sample produce the same CDR3. V usage is TRBV2 and J usage is TRBJ1-2; no clear D. Germline CDR1 reads SNHLY; CDR2 reads FYNNEI. The CDR3 totals 12 residues. The ends were cut back, 3 bases at V and 2 bases at J, with 4 bases in the middle. The chain's CDR3 is CASSDTNYGYTF. CDR3 DNA: TGTGCCAGCAGTGACACAAACTATGGCTACACCTTC. The entire variable domain, with the rest obtained from reference TRBV2 and TRBJ1-2, is as follows: EPEVTQTPSHQVTQMGQEVILRCVPISNHLYFYWYRQILGQKVEFLVSFYNNEISEKSEIFDDQFSVERPDGSNFTLKIRSTKLEDSAMYFCASSDTNYGYTFGSGTRLTVV.

The rearrangement joins TRBV4-2 to TRBJ1-2, with unresolved D. In germline, CDR1 is LGHNA, CDR2 YNFKEQ. Trimming left V 0 bases short and J 7 bases short, with 12 bases between. CDR3 length equals 14 residues. CDR3 protein: CASSQDLTAPGYTF. The DNA for the CDR3 is TGTGCCAGCAGCCAAGATCTGACCGCCCCTGGCTACACCTTC.

This clone has only a few counts. Other DNA sequences from this sample encode an identical CDR3 as well. V is TRBV5-1 and J is TRBJ1-2; D gene uncertain. V shed 0 bases and J shed 0 bases, with 6 bases lying between them. The CDR3 extends over 14 amino acids. Germline V gene lookup returns CDR1 SGHRS and CDR2 YFSETQ. Here the CDR3 reads CASSLESPNYGYTF. In nucleotides, the CDR3 is TGCGCCAGCAGCTTGGAAAGCCCTAACTATGGCTACACCTTC.

The chain combines TRBV5-1 with TRBJ2-7; D uncertain. This CDR3 has 15 residues. Trimming pared 1 base from V and 2 bases from J, leaving 13 bases between. CDR1 and CDR2 (germline): SGHRS, YFSETQ. The CDR3 protein is CASSLNHGTTYEQYF. CDR3 coding DNA: TGCGCCAGCAGCTTGAATCATGGTACCACCTACGAGCAGTACTTC.

This clone was detected only once. J is TRBJ1-4 and V is TRBV11-2; D is undetermined. Per germline, CDR1 SGHAT and CDR2 FQNNGV. Between the trimmed V and J ends, which lost 5 bases and 5 bases, there was a span of 9 bases. The CDR3 has 13 amino acids. The CDR3: CASSPVKNEKLFF. CDR3 sequence (DNA): TGTGCCAGCAGCCCAGTGAAAAATGAAAAACTGTTTTTT.

The gene calls are TRBV7-3 and TRBJ2-1, with 15 bases matching TRBD2. After removal of 4 bases from V and 3 bases from J, the junction contained 4 bases not matched to a gene. The CDR3 spans 17 residues. Germline values: CDR1 SGHTA, CDR2 FQGTGA. The CDR3 spells CASSSPGLAGGYNEQFF. The CDR3 coding sequence is TGTGCCAGCAGCTCACCGGGACTAGCGGGAGGCTACAATGAGCAGTTCTTC. Using reference TRBV7-3 and TRBJ2-1 for the parts outside the CDR3, the full variable domain is GAGVSQTPSNKVTEKGKYVELRCDPISGHTALYWYRQSLGQGPEFLIYFQGTGAADDSGLPNDRFFAVRPEGSVSTLKIQRTERGDSAVYLCASSSPGLAGGYNEQFFGPGTRLTVL.

V and J are TRBV5-1 and TRBJ1-4; a possible D gene is TRBD1 (6 bases). The V gene's germline CDR1 is SGHRS and CDR2 YFSETQ. The germline V and J ends were trimmed by 4 bases and 8 bases, with 12 bases remaining between them. The CDR3 runs to 13 residues. The CDR3 DNA follows: TGCGCCAGCAGCAGGGGGGAGGAGGAAAAACTGTTTTTT. This sequence encodes CASSRGEEEKLFF.

The chain combines TRBV2 with TRBJ2-6; D is undetermined. V gave up 8 bases and J gave up 0 bases, with 8 bases separating them. This CDR3 is 14 amino acids long. Germline V gives CDR1 SNHLY, CDR2 FYNNEI. Written as DNA, the CDR3 is TGTGCCAGCCTCAAAAGCTCTGGGGCCAACGTCCTGACTTTC. Protein sequence: CASLKSSGANVLTF.

This rearrangement joins TRBV6-5 to TRBJ2-3, with unresolved D. This CDR3 has 10 residues. V lost 6 bases, J lost 5 bases, and 3 bases lay in between. CDR1 and CDR2 from the germline V gene are MNHEY and SVGAGI. The CDR3, as DNA: TGTGCCAGCAGGGGAGATACGCAGTATTTT. Encoded protein: CASRGDTQYF.

CDR3 in amino acids: CASSVMAASYEQYF. Written as DNA, the CDR3 is TGTGCCAGCAGCGTAATGGCGGCAAGCTACGAGCAGTACTTC. This rearrangement joins TRBV9 to TRBJ2-7; D remains ambiguous. Looked up from germline, CDR1 is SGDLS and CDR2 is YYNGEE. The CDR3 totals 14 residues. Trimming removed 1 base at V and 3 bases at J, with 11 bases between.

This chain connects TRBV19 to TRBJ2-3; 16 bases agree with TRBD2. With 7 bases clipped from V and 0 bases from J, the junction kept 13 bases outside the gene matches. CDR1 and CDR2 (germline): LNHDA, SQIVND (reference sequence). This CDR3 is 20 amino acids long. DNA for the CDR3: TGTGCCAGTACCCAGGGGGGACTAGCGGGAGGGCCTTGGAGCACAGATACGCAGTATTTT. Amino acid sequence: CASTQGGLAGGPWSTDTQYF.

The chain employs TRBV28 and TRBJ1-5; 12 bases agree with TRBD1. Per germline, CDR1 MDHEN and CDR2 SYDVKM. V was pared by 6 bases and J by 4 bases, with 16 bases of the junction left unmatched. CDR3 size: 19 residues. The CDR3 DNA sequence: TGTGCCAGCAGGACCGGGACAGGGGGCGCCGGGACCATAAATCAGCCCCAGCATTTT. Translated: CASRTGTGGAGTINQPQHF.

The chain combines TRBV6-6 with TRBJ1-3, with D uncertain. The CDR3 spans 15 residues. Germline V lookup: CDR1 MNHNY, CDR2 SVGAGI (reference sequence). V lost 2 bases and J lost 0, with 8 bases in between. Written as DNA, the CDR3 is TGTGCCAGCAGTTACCGAGGGAGCTCTGGAAACACCATATATTTT. It encodes CASSYRGSSGNTIYF.